The 7 T cell receptor beta chains presented below share a single source sample, sequenced in a study of blood T cells in healthy people across ages. Then a second PCR, running about 6 to 12 cycles, was carried out with a sample-barcoded 5' primer and a J-beta primer mix. TCRdb used MiXCR to reprocess the 5' RACE reads, holding one entry per CDR3 protein. The top ten hold 41% of the sample, which has more than 650,000 distinct CDR3 sequences, around half seen once. The sequenced sample consisted of blood. The source is an elderly man in good health.

The chain couples TRBV12-3 or TRBV12-4 to TRBJ1-2; no reliable D call. Trimming took off 3 bases at V and 4 bases at J, with 9 bases between the two ends. This CDR3 comprises 13 residues. This chain's CDR3 is CASSLRGSYGYTF. The CDR3 DNA reads TGTGCCAGCAGTTTGCGAGGGTCCTATGGCTACACCTTC.

The genes are TRBV7-8 and TRBJ2-5; weak D call: TRBD2 (5 bases). There are 14 residues in the CDR3. CDR1 SGHVS and CDR2 FQNEAQ come from the germline V gene. V was shortened by 8 bases and J by 5 bases, with 18 bases between the two germline ends. The CDR3: CASGPGFGQETQYF. The DNA for the CDR3 is TGTGCCAGCGGCCCGGGGTTTGGGCAGGAGACCCAGTACTTC.

DNA for the CDR3: TGTGCCAGCAGGAGAGCAGGCATTCGGACTGAAGCTTTCTTT. This codes for CASRRAGIRTEAFF. This chain links TRBV28 with TRBJ1-1; the D is unclear. The V gene lost 6 bases and the J gene lost 5 bases, with 16 bases spanning the gap. Germline V gene data show CDR1 as MDHEN and CDR2 as SYDVKM. The CDR3 runs 14 residues.

The J gene is TRBJ2-3, the V gene TRBV2; 10 nucleotides match TRBD2. CDR3 length: 15 residues. In germline, CDR1 is SNHLY, CDR2 FYNNEI. V lost 4 bases and J lost 14; bases outside the gene matches: 15. CDR3 sequence: CASSAGTSEGRYAYF. Here the CDR3 DNA reads TGTGCCAGCAGTGCCGGGACTAGCGAGGGCAGATACGCGTATTTT. The full variable domain, rest sourced from reference TRBV2 and TRBJ2-3, is EPEVTQTPSHQVTQMGQEVILRCVPISNHLYFYWYRQILGQKVEFLVSFYNNEISEKSEIFDDQFSVERPDGSNFTLKIRSTKLEDSAMYFCASSAGTSEGRYAYFGPGTRLTVL.

This clonotype was detected a few times. The V and J genes are TRBV2 and TRBJ2-7; perhaps D is TRBD1 or TRBD2 (5 bases each). The CDR3 loop spans 14 amino acids. Germline CDR1 is SNHLY and CDR2 is FYNNEI. Trimming shortened V by 6 bases and J by 5 bases, and 17 bases separated the two germline ends. The CDR3, as DNA: TGTGCCAGCAGACTAGGGGCTGGTGGAGACGAGCAGTACTTC. The encoded protein is CASRLGAGGDEQYF.

The chain has TRBV12-3 or TRBV12-4 and TRBJ2-7; TRBD1 is a possible D gene (6 bases). The CDR3 spans 14 residues. V lost 0 bases to trimming and J lost 3 bases, with 9 bases between them. In DNA form, the CDR3 reads TGTGCCAGCAGTTTAGCGGGGGACAACTACGAGCAGTACTTC. Protein product: CASSLAGDNYEQYF.

The CDR3 loop is CASSSFSGPHYEQYF. CDR3 bases: TGTGCCAGCAGCTCCTTTAGCGGCCCACACTACGAGCAGTACTTC. This chain connects TRBV9 to TRBJ2-5; possibly TRBD2 for D (6 bases). The last part of the DNA fits TRBJ2-7 better; the J call may be wrong. The germline gives CDR1 SGDLS, CDR2 YYNGEE. CDR3 length: 15 amino acids.